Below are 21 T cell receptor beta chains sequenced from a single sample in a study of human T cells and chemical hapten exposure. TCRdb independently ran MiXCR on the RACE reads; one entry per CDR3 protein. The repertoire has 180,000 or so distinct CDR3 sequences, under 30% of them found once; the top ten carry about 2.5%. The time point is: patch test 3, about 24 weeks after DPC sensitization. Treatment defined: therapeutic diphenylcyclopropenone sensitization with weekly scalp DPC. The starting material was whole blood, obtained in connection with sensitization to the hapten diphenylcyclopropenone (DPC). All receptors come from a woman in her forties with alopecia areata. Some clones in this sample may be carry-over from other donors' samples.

The chain's CDR3 is CATSPDRDNYGYTF. The DNA for the CDR3 is TGTGCCACCAGCCCTGACAGGGACAACTATGGCTACACCTTC. The rearrangement links TRBV15 to TRBJ1-2; 7 bases align to TRBD1. CDR1 and CDR2 from the germline V gene are LNHNV and YYDKDF (reference sequence). Trimming cost V 5 bases and J 2 bases; bases outside gene matches: 5. The length of the CDR3 is 14 residues.

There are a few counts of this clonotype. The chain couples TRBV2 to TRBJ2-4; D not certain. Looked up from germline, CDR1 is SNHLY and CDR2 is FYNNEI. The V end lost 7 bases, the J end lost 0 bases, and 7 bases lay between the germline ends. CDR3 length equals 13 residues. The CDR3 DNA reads TGTGCCAGCAAGACTCTAGCCAAAAACATTCAGTACTTC. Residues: CASKTLAKNIQYF.

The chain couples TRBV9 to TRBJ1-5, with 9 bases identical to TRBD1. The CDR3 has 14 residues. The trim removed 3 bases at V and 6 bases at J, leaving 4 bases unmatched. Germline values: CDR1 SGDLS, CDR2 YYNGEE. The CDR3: CASSAGQGSQPQHF. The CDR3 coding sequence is TGTGCCAGCAGCGCCGGACAGGGGTCTCAGCCCCAGCATTTT.

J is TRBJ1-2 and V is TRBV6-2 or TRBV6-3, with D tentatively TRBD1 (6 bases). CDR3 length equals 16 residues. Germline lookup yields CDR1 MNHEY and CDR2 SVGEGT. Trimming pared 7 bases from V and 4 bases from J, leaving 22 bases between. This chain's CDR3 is CASTRRITGRLYGYTF. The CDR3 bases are TGTGCCAGCACCAGACGTATAACAGGGAGACTCTATGGCTACACCTTC.

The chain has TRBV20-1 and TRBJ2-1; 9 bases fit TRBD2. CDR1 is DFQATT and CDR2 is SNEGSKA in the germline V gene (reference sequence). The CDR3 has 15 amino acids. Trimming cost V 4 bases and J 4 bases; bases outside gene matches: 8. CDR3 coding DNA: TGCAGTGCTACCGATAGCGGGAGAGTGTACAATGAGCAGTTCTTC. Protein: CSATDSGRVYNEQFF.

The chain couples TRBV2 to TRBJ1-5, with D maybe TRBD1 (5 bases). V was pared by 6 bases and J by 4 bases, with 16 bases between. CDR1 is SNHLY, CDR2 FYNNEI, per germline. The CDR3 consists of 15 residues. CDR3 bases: TGTGCCAGCAGGGGGGACCGGGGCCCTAATCAGCCCCAGCATTTT. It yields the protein CASRGDRGPNQPQHF.

CDR3 DNA: TGTGCCAGCAGGTTACTAGCGGGCGCCTACAATGAGCAGTTCTTC. Protein: CASRLLAGAYNEQFF. This sequence joins TRBV2 and TRBJ2-1; 9 bases fit TRBD2. Looked up from germline, CDR1 is SNHLY and CDR2 is FYNNEI. The V gene end was trimmed by 6 bases and the J gene end by 2 bases; junction bases not matched to a gene: 5. The CDR3 runs 15 residues.

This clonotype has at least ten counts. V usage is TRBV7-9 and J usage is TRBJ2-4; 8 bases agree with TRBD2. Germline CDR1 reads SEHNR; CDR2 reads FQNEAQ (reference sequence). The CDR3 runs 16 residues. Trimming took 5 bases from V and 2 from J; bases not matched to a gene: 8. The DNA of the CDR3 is TGTGCCAGCAGCCCCGTCGGTAGCGGGACCAAAAACATTCAGTACTTC. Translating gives CASSPVGSGTKNIQYF. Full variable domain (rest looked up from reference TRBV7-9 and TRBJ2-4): DTGVSQNPRHKITKRGQNVTFRCDPISEHNRLYWYRQTLGQGPEFLTYFQNEAQLEKSRLLSDRFSAERPKGSFSTLEIQRTEQGDSAMYLCASSPVGSGTKNIQYFGAGTRLSVL.

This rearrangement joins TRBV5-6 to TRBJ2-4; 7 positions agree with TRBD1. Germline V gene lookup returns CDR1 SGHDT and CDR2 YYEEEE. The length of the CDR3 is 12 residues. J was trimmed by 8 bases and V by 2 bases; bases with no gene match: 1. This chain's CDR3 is CASSFQGDIQYF. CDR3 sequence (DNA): TGTGCCAGCAGCTTTCAGGGGGACATTCAGTACTTC.

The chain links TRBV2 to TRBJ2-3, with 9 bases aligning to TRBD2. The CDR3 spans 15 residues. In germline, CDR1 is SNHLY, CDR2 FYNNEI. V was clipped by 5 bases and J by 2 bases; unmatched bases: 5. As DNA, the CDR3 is TGTGCCAGCAGTTCACTAGCGGGCAACACAGATACGCAGTATTTT. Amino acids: CASSSLAGNTDTQYF.

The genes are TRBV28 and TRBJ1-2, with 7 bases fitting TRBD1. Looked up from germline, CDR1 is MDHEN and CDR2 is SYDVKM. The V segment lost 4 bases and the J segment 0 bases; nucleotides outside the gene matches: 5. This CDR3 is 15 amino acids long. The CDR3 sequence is CASSSWGQTNYGYTF. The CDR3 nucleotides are TGTGCCAGCAGTTCCTGGGGACAGACTAACTATGGCTACACCTTC.

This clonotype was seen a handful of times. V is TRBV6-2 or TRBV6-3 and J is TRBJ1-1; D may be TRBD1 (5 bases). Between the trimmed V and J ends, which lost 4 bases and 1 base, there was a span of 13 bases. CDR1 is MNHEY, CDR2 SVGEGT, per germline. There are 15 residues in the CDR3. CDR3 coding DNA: TGTGCCAGCAGTTCTGCCGGGGCGGCGAACACTGAAGCTTTCTTT. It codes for CASSSAGAANTEAFF.

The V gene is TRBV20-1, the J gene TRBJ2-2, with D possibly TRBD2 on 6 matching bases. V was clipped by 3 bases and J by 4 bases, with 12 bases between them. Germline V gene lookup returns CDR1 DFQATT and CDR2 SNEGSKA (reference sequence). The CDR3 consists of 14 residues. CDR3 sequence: CSASPDYLTGELFF. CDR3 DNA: TGCAGTGCTAGTCCGGACTACCTCACCGGGGAGCTGTTTTTT.

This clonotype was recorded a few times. The chain's CDR3 is CASSVGGESGNTIYF. CDR3 DNA: TGTGCCAGCAGCGTGGGAGGGGAATCTGGAAACACCATATATTTT. The chain recombines TRBV9 with TRBJ1-3, with D perhaps TRBD1 (5 bases). Germline V gene data show CDR1 as SGDLS and CDR2 as YYNGEE. The CDR3 length is 15 residues. V lost 2 bases to trimming and J lost 1 base, with 10 bases between them.

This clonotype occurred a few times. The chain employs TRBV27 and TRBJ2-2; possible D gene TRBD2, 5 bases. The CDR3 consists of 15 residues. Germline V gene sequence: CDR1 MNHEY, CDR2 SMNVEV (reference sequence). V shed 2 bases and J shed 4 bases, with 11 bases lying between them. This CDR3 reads CASSLMVASTGELFF. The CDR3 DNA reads TGTGCCAGCAGTTTAATGGTAGCGTCCACCGGGGAGCTGTTTTTT.

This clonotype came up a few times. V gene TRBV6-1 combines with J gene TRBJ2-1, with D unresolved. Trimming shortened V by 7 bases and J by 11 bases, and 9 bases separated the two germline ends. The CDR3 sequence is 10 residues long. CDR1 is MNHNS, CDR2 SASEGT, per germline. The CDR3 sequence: CASKDRQQFF. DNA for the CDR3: TGTGCCAGCAAGGATAGGCAGCAGTTCTTC.

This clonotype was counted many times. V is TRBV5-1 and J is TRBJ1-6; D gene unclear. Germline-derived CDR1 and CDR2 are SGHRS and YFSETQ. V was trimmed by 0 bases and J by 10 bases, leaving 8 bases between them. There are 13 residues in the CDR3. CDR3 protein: CASSLAARSPLHF. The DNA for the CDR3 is TGCGCCAGCAGCTTGGCCGCTCGGTCACCCCTCCACTTT. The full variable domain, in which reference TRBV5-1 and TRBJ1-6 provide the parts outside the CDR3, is KAGVTQTPRYLIKTRGQQVTLSCSPISGHRSVSWYQQTPGQGLQFLFEYFSETQRNKGNFPGRFSGRQFSNSRSEMNVSTLELGDSALYLCASSLAARSPLHFGNGTRLTVT.

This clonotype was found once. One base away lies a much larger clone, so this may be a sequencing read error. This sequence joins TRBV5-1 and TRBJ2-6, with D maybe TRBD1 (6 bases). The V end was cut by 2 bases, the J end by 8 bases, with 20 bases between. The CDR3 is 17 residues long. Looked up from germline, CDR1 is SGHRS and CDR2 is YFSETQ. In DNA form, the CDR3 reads TGCGCCAGCAGCTTCGCAGGGGCTAGTACCGGGACCAACGTCCTGACTTTC. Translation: CASSFAGASTGTNVLTF.

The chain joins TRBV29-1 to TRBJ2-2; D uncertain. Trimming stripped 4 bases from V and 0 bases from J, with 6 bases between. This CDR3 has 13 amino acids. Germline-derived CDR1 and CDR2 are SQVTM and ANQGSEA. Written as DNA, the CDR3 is TGCAGCGTTGGAACCCCGAACACCGGGGAGCTGTTTTTT. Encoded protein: CSVGTPNTGELFF.

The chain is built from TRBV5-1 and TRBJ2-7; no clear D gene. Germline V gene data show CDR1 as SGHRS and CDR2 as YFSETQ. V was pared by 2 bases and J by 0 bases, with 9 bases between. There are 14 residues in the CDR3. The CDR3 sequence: CASSFGRSSYEQYF. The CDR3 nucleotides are TGCGCCAGCAGCTTTGGCCGGAGCTCCTACGAGCAGTACTTC.

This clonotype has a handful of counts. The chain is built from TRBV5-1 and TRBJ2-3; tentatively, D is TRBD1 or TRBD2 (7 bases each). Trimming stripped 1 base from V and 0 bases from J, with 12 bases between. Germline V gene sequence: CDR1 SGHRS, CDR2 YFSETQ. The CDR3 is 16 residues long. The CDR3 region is CASSLWGGGSTDTQYF. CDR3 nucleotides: TGCGCCAGCAGCTTGTGGGGAGGGGGCAGCACAGATACGCAGTATTTT.